This record covers a single T cell receptor beta chain. These data originate in a study of CD8 T cells in Susac syndrome. The CDR3 consists of 13 residues. The germline V gene has CDR1 SEHNR and CDR2 FQNEAQ (reference sequence). The V segment lost 4 bases and the J segment 8 bases; nucleotides outside the gene matches: 4. With random hexamers, reverse transcription was performed on about 0.5 to 1 ug of RNA. TCRdb recomputed calls from the immunoSEQ multiplex PCR reads with MiXCR, one row per CDR3 protein. In the table there are approximately 280,000 distinct CDR3 sequences, 85% of which are singletons.

This TCR derives from a human donor with multiple sclerosis. The chain combines TRBV7-9 with TRBJ2-1, with 8 bases identical to TRBD1. The specimen sequenced was CD8+ T cells from PBMCs. CDR3 residues: CASSSKQGDEQFF. In DNA, the CDR3 is TGTGCCAGCAGCTCAAAACAGGGGGATGAGCAGTTCTTC.